A selection of T cell receptor beta chains follows, all from one sample in a study of blood T cell repertoires in COVID-19. Profiling relied on immunoSEQ multiplex PCR, and the TCRdb table lists in-frame clones only, not all of them. The sample includes around 250,000 clones, 85% to 90% of them seen just once. Sequenced sample: PBMCs or T cells enriched from blood (not recorded which). Receptor source: a man aged 18 to 29 who had recovered from COVID-19. Each CDR3 is given with its conserved first and last residue. D genes are given only for firm matches. Clone size, where shown, is once, few, many, or a class for clones that have expanded.

d_gene	v_gene	j_gene	abundance	CDR3nt	CDR3aa
TRBD1	TRBV27	TRBJ2-7	.	TGTGCCAGCAGTCCTCTCGACAGGGGCGCCTACGAGCAGTACTTC	CASSPLDRGAYEQYF
TRBD1	TRBV10-1	TRBJ2-7	.	TGCGCCAGCAGCGAAGGACAGGCTCAATCCGACGAGCAGTACTTC	CASSEGQAQSDEQYF
TRBD1	TRBV29-1	TRBJ1-5	few	TGCAGCGTTTTGACAGGGGATTATCAGCCCCAGCATTTT	CSVLTGDYQPQHF
.	TRBV30	TRBJ1-4	.	TGTGCCTGGAGTAGGCAGGGCTATGAAAAACTGTTTTTT	CAWSRQGYEKLFF
.	TRBV24-1	TRBJ2-2	.	TGTGCCACCAGTGATTTGCGGGAGAGCACCGGGGAGCTGTTTTTT	CATSDLRESTGELFF
TRBD1	TRBV6-2/TRBV6-3	TRBJ1-2	.	TGTGCCAGCAGTCAGGGGGCCCCGGACTATGGCTACACCTTC	CASSQGAPDYGYTF
TRBD2	TRBV7-9	TRBJ2-7	.	TGTGCCAGCAGCCGATCGCTACCGGGACTAGCGGGAGTCAACGAGCAGTACTTC	CASSRSLPGLAGVNEQYF
TRBD1	TRBV12-3/TRBV12-4	TRBJ1-2	once	TGTGCCAGCAGTCCACAGGGGGACCATGGCTACACCTTC	CASSPQGDHGYTF
.	TRBV5-5	TRBJ1-4	few	TGTGCCAGCAGCTTGGCTGGGCCCCCTAAGGAAAAACTGTTTTTT	CASSLAGPPKEKLFF
.	TRBV5-1	TRBJ2-1	.	TGCGCCAGCAGCTTGGGACAGGCCTTAGGCAATGAGCAGTTCTTC	CASSLGQALGNEQFF
.	TRBV11-3	TRBJ2-2	.	TGTGCCAGCAGCTTGGCACAGGGTAGTTTCGGGGAGCTGTTTTTT	CASSLAQGSFGELFF
.	TRBV4-1	TRBJ2-7	.	TGCGCCAGCAGCCAAGACGAGACTAGACGATTCCCATACGAGCAGTACTTC	CASSQDETRRFPYEQYF
.	TRBV6-2/TRBV6-3	TRBJ1-5	.	TGTGCCAGCAGTTACCGGCGGGGGCGCAGAGAGAATCAGCCCCAGCATTTT	CASSYRRGRRENQPQHF